What follows are 4 T cell receptor beta chains derived from one specimen sequenced in a study of T cells in Graves' hyperthyroidism and ophthalmopathy. Regions amplified from RNA transcripts were the TCR beta CDR3 regions. TCR CDR3 underwent first-round RT-PCR with the HTBI primer set. TCRdb called the multiplex PCR reads again in MiXCR, with one record for every CDR3 protein. The table includes around 800,000 distinct CDR3 sequences, about two fifths detected once. The sample was blood. The source is a man between 18 and 29 years old with Graves' hyperthyroidism.

The V gene is TRBV9, the J gene TRBJ1-6, with 11 bases lining up with TRBD1. The V gene's germline CDR1 is SGDLS and CDR2 YYNGEE. The CDR3 has 16 residues. Germline trimming cut 5 bases from V and 5 bases from J; bases unmatched to any gene: 6. CDR3 amino acids: CASSLGQGGDNSPLHF. In nucleotides, the CDR3 is TGTGCCAGCAGTTTGGGACAGGGGGGGGATAATTCACCCCTCCACTTT.

The chain joins TRBV10-3 to TRBJ1-4; 9 bases agree with TRBD1. The CDR3 is made up of 14 amino acids. CDR1 ENHRY and CDR2 SYGVKD come from the germline V gene. V lost 7 bases to trimming and J lost 7 bases; unmatched junction nucleotides: 7. DNA for the CDR3: TGTGCCATCAACGCCGGGACAGGGAGTGAAAAACTGTTTTTT. Protein: CAINAGTGSEKLFF.

This clonotype occurred a few times. The rearrangement uses TRBV7-9 and TRBJ1-1; 7 nucleotides align to TRBD1. The V gene end was trimmed by 6 bases and the J gene end by 10 bases; junction bases not matched to a gene: 11. There are 13 residues in the CDR3. In germline, CDR1 is SEHNR, CDR2 FQNEAQ (reference sequence). CDR3 coding DNA: TGTGCCAGCAGTGAAGCAGGGGGGAGGGGAGCTTTCTTT. This sequence encodes CASSEAGGRGAFF. The variable domain in full, completed from reference TRBV7-9 and TRBJ1-1, reads DTGVSQNPRHKITKRGQNVTFRCDPISEHNRLYWYRQTLGQGPEFLTYFQNEAQLEKSRLLSDRFSAERPKGSFSTLEIQRTEQGDSAMYLCASSEAGGRGAFFGQGTRLTVV.

The J gene is TRBJ2-7, the V gene TRBV20-1; 11 bases are a match to TRBD2. The CDR3 length is 18 residues. With V trimmed by 3 bases and J by 2 bases, 15 bases remained unmatched. Germline V gives CDR1 DFQATT, CDR2 SNEGSKA (reference sequence). The CDR3 region is CSASRVLAGALVTYEQYF. The CDR3, as DNA: TGCAGTGCTAGCCGCGTACTAGCGGGAGCCCTTGTGACCTACGAGCAGTACTTC.